What follows describes a single T cell receptor (beta chain). The antigen is undetermined. Only in-frame clones appear in the TCRdb table, and some are missing; sequencing was by immunoSEQ multiplex PCR. The data show about 120,000 clones, roughly 94% seen once. This sample stems from a study of siplizumab effects on memory and regulatory T cells. General study results and limits: The study found naive T cells seemingly more diverse than memory cells and seemingly major alloresponse contributors.

The CDR3 runs to 13 residues. Between the trimmed V and J ends, which lost 2 bases and 1 base, there was a span of 6 bases. The germline V gene has CDR1 MNHNS and CDR2 SASEGT. V gene TRBV6-1 combines with J gene TRBJ2-7, with a tentative D call TRBD1 (5 bases). The source of this sequence is a human donor in good health. Sequences were obtained from non-Treg CD4+ T cells sorted from blood. CDR3 sequence reads: CASSEPGSYEQYF. The CDR3 DNA sequence: TGTGCCAGCAGTGAACCAGGGTCCTACGAGCAGTACTTC.